These 21 T cell receptor beta chains came from one sample sequenced in a study of blood T cell repertoires in COVID-19. Assay used: immunoSEQ multiplex PCR; TCRdb lists only in-frame clones, some missing. Of around 140,000 clones listed, around 86% are singletons. The source material was PBMCs or T cells enriched from blood (not recorded which). The receptor set was obtained from a man aged 55 to 69 who had recovered from COVID-19.

The chain employs TRBV18 and TRBJ2-5; TRBD1 agrees at 9 bases. The junction had 9 bases not matched to a gene; V was cut back by 6 bases and J by 4 bases. In germline, CDR1 is KGHSH, CDR2 LQKENI. This CDR3 is 15 amino acids long. DNA of the CDR3: TGTGCCAGCTCTGCCAACCGACAGGGGGGAGAGACCCAGTACTTC. Translation gives CASSANRQGGETQYF.

Comments on this clone: This sample also contains other DNA sequences that code for the same CDR3. This rearrangement joins TRBV27 to TRBJ2-2; 9 nucleotides line up with TRBD1. V lost 4 bases, J lost 3 bases, and 6 bases stayed unmatched. CDR3 length: 16 amino acids. Germline CDR1 and CDR2: MNHEY and SMNVEV (reference sequence). This CDR3 reads CASSWAGQGYTGELFF. CDR3 DNA: TGTGCCAGCAGTTGGGCGGGACAGGGATACACCGGGGAGCTGTTTTTT.

The rearrangement links TRBV30 to TRBJ1-1; possible D gene TRBD1, 5 bases. V was cut by 1 base and J by 8 bases, with 8 bases left in between. The CDR3 totals 11 residues. Per germline, CDR1 GTSNPN and CDR2 SVGIG (reference sequence). The CDR3 bases are TGTGCCTGGAGTGGTGGGGGGGAAGCTTTCTTT. It specifies CAWSGGGEAFF.

The J gene is TRBJ2-7, the V gene TRBV14; D is unresolved. Germline CDR1 is SGHDN and CDR2 is FVKESK. V was cut by 1 base and J by 2 bases, with 12 bases left in between. The CDR3 sequence is 15 residues long. The CDR3 region is CASSQAPEFPYEQYF. The DNA of the CDR3 is TGTGCCAGCAGCCAAGCCCCAGAATTCCCCTACGAGCAGTACTTC.

J is TRBJ1-5 and V is TRBV28, with D possibly TRBD1 on 6 matching bases. CDR1 is MDHEN and CDR2 is SYDVKM in the germline V gene. V lost 6 bases, J lost 7 bases, and 10 bases lay in between. This CDR3 has 12 residues. CDR3: CASRLTGQPQHF. DNA of the CDR3: TGTGCCAGCAGGCTGACAGGCCAGCCCCAGCATTTT. Together with reference TRBV28 and TRBJ1-5, the CDR3 gives the full variable domain: DVKVTQSSRYLVKRTGEKVFLECVQDMDHENMFWYRQDPGLGLRLIYFSYDVKMKEKGDIPEGYSVSREKKERFSLILESASTNQTSMYLCASRLTGQPQHFGDGTRLSIL.

V gene TRBV4-1 combines with J gene TRBJ1-5; D is ambiguous. V lost 4 bases, J lost 5 bases, and 12 bases lay in between. The CDR3 runs 14 residues. In germline, CDR1 is MGHRA, CDR2 YSYEKL. The CDR3 coding sequence is TGCGCCAGCAGCCTCGGAGTTTCGGATCAGCCCCAGCATTTT. This translates into CASSLGVSDQPQHF.

The gene calls are TRBV19 and TRBJ2-3; D is perhaps TRBD2 (6 bases). This CDR3 has 17 amino acids. The ends were cut back, 1 base at V and 4 bases at J, with 18 bases in the middle. CDR1 is LNHDA and CDR2 is SQIVND in the germline V gene (reference sequence). The CDR3 region is CASSIAIGDGGADTQYF. Written as DNA, the CDR3 is TGTGCCAGTAGTATAGCCATAGGGGACGGCGGGGCAGATACGCAGTATTTT. The variable domain in full, completed from reference TRBV19 and TRBJ2-3, reads DGGITQSPKYLFRKEGQNVTLSCEQNLNHDAMYWYRQDPGQGLRLIYYSQIVNDFQKGDIAEGYSVSREKKESFPLTVTSAQKNPTAFYLCASSIAIGDGGADTQYFGPGTRLTVL.

This clone appeared a few times. The chain recombines TRBV2 with TRBJ2-7; TRBD2 aligns across 14 bases. The CDR3 has 14 amino acids. The junction had 6 bases not matched to a gene; V was cut back by 7 bases and J by 7 bases. The germline V gene encodes CDR1 SNHLY and CDR2 FYNNEI. In DNA form, the CDR3 reads TGTGCCAGCAAGCGGGGACTAGCGGGAGTAGAGCAGTACTTC. Protein sequence: CASKRGLAGVEQYF.

This chain links TRBV19 with TRBJ1-2, with a tentative D call TRBD1 (6 bases). Germline-derived CDR1 and CDR2 are LNHDA and SQIVND (reference sequence). Trimming stripped 6 bases from V and 8 bases from J, with 28 bases between. The CDR3 covers 17 residues. The DNA for the CDR3 is TGTGCCAGTAGGCCTGTTCAGCGGGGGGCTCTGGGTCAAGGCTACACCTTC. Its protein product is CASRPVQRGALGQGYTF.

The chain combines TRBV4-1 with TRBJ1-1; D unclear. Trimming stripped 0 bases from V and 0 bases from J, with 14 bases between. The V gene's germline CDR1 is MGHRA and CDR2 YSYEKL. The length of the CDR3 is 17 residues. The CDR3 DNA is TGCGCCAGCAGCCAAGAAGGTCTAAGGACTCTGAACACTGAAGCTTTCTTT. Its protein is CASSQEGLRTLNTEAFF.

The rearrangement uses TRBV7-9 and TRBJ1-2; a weak D match, TRBD1 (5 bases). Looked up from germline, CDR1 is SEHNR and CDR2 is FQNEAQ (reference sequence). The CDR3 runs to 15 residues. Trimming cost V 5 bases and J 0 bases, with 13 bases left between them. The CDR3 sequence is CASSPWTTSNYGYTF. Written as DNA, the CDR3 is TGTGCCAGCAGCCCGTGGACAACATCTAACTATGGCTACACCTTC.

The chain combines TRBV6-5 with TRBJ1-5, with D uncertain. The CDR3 totals 13 residues. Germline CDR1 MNHEY, CDR2 SVGAGI. V gave up 7 bases and J gave up 4 bases, with 11 bases separating them. In DNA, the CDR3 is TGTGCCAGCACCCCCTCGGGGAATCAGCCCCAGCATTTT. It yields the protein CASTPSGNQPQHF.

J is TRBJ1-1 and V is TRBV6-5, with TRBD1 matching over 11 bases. The CDR3 extends over 15 amino acids. CDR1 MNHEY and CDR2 SVGAGI come from the germline V gene. With V trimmed by 9 bases and J by 6 bases, 12 bases remained unmatched. This CDR3 is CASRPTDRGRSEAFF. For the CDR3, the DNA is TGTGCCAGTCGACCCACGGACAGGGGGCGATCTGAAGCTTTCTTT.

The J gene is TRBJ2-3, the V gene TRBV4-2; 7 bases are a match to TRBD2. Trimming removed 1 base from V and 2 bases from J; junction bases left unmatched: 6. Germline assignment: CDR1 LGHNA and CDR2 YNFKEQ. This CDR3 is built from 16 residues. The CDR3 DNA sequence: TGTGCCAGCAGCCAAGTAAGAGAGCGGGACACAGATACGCAGTATTTT. It is translated as CASSQVRERDTDTQYF.

The chain combines TRBV5-4 with TRBJ2-1; 12 nucleotides line up with TRBD2. J gave up 4 bases and V 0 bases, and 2 bases lay outside the gene matches. In germline, CDR1 is SGHNT, CDR2 YYREEE (reference sequence). The length of the CDR3 is 16 residues. The CDR3 reads CASSLGGLAGYNEQFF. Written as DNA, the CDR3 is TGTGCCAGCAGCTTGGGGGGACTAGCGGGTTACAATGAGCAGTTCTTC.

The V call is TRBV11-2, the J call TRBJ1-1; a weak D match, TRBD1 (6 bases). Trimming removed 2 bases from V and 2 bases from J, with 15 bases in between. Germline V gene lookup returns CDR1 SGHAT and CDR2 FQNNGV. This CDR3 spans 16 amino acids. CDR3 region: CASSLLSGTTNTEAFF. The CDR3 DNA reads as TGTGCCAGCAGCTTACTCTCCGGGACAACCAACACTGAAGCTTTCTTT.

The chain couples TRBV30 to TRBJ1-4; D uncertain. The germline CDR1 and CDR2 sequences are GTSNPN and SVGIG (reference sequence). The CDR3 loop spans 11 amino acids. V lost 2 bases to trimming and J lost 6 bases, with 4 bases between them. The CDR3: CAWSLDEKLFF. CDR3 nucleotides: TGTGCCTGGAGTTTAGATGAAAAACTGTTTTTT.

The chain links TRBV2 to TRBJ1-5, with 10 bases aligning to TRBD1. After removal of 7 bases from V and 4 bases from J, the junction contained 10 bases not matched to a gene. The CDR3 sequence is 16 residues long. Germline V CDR1 and CDR2: SNHLY, FYNNEI. DNA of the CDR3: TGTGCCAGCACCCGGGACAGGGGTATTGGAAATCAGCCCCAGCATTTT. Protein: CASTRDRGIGNQPQHF.

The chain uses TRBV19 and TRBJ1-2; D is unresolved. Trimming cost V 0 bases and J 11 bases, with 16 bases left between them. The CDR3 totals 14 residues. Per the germline V gene, CDR1 is LNHDA and CDR2 is SQIVND (reference sequence). CDR3 in amino acids: CASSIEGPLMRYTF. Here the CDR3 DNA reads TGTGCCAGTAGTATAGAGGGCCCATTAATGCGATACACCTTC.

V gene TRBV3-1 (or the pseudogene TRBV3-2) combines with J gene TRBJ1-4; D perhaps matches TRBD1 (6 bases). Looked up from germline, CDR1 is LGHDT and CDR2 is YNNKEL (reference sequence). The CDR3 is 14 residues long. Trimming left V 4 bases short and J 8 bases short, with 14 bases between. The CDR3 DNA reads TGTGCCAGCAGCCGCCCAGGGGTACAGGAAAAACTGTTTTTT. Protein: CASSRPGVQEKLFF.

This chain connects TRBV20-1 to TRBJ2-7, with D possibly matching TRBD1 (6 bases). The CDR3 is made up of 11 amino acids. Between the trimmed V and J ends, which lost 4 bases and 5 bases, there was a span of 9 bases. Germline V gene sequence: CDR1 DFQATT, CDR2 SNEGSKA (reference sequence). The CDR3: CSANRDHEQYF. For the CDR3, the DNA is TGCAGTGCTAACAGGGACCACGAGCAGTACTTC.